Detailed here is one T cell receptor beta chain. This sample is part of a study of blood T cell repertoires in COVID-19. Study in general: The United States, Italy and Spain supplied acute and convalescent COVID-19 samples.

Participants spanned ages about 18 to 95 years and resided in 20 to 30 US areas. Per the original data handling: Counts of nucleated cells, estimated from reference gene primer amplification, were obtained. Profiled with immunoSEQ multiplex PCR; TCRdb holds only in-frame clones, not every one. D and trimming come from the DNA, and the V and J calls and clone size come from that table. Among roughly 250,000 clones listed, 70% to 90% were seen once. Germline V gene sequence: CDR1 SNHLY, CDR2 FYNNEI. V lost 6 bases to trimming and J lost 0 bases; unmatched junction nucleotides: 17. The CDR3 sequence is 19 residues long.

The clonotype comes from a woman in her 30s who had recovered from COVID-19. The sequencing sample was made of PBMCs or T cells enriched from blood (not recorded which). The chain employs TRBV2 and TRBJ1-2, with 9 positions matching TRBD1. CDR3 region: CASRPVTGTGRGANYGYTF. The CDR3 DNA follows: TGTGCCAGCAGACCTGTAACCGGGACAGGGCGCGGAGCTAACTATGGCTACACCTTC.